The entry below gives a single T cell receptor beta chain sequence along with its context. The V gene's germline CDR1 is SGHAT and CDR2 FQNNGV. CDR3 size: 15 residues. This specimen comes from a study of blood T cells in healthy people across ages. Primed by a sample-barcoded 5' primer and a J-beta primer mix, a second PCR proceeded for 7 to 11 cycles. TCRdb analysed the 5' RACE reads with MiXCR anew, one entry per CDR3 protein. The sample comprises around 800,000 distinct CDR3 sequences, roughly 25% of which are singletons, and 2.5% to 3.5% rests with the top ten. The sample also formed part of further work on T cells of mothers and their children.

This TCR was recovered from a boy aged 5-17 years in good health. J is TRBJ2-5 and V is TRBV11-2; 8 bases align to TRBD2. The DNA end is a closer match to TRBJ2-1, so the J assignment may be wrong. The sequenced material came from blood. The CDR3 sequence is CASSPQPGLGNEQFF. The CDR3 region has the DNA TGTGCCAGCAGCCCCCAGCCGGGACTAGGGAATGAGCAGTTCTTC.